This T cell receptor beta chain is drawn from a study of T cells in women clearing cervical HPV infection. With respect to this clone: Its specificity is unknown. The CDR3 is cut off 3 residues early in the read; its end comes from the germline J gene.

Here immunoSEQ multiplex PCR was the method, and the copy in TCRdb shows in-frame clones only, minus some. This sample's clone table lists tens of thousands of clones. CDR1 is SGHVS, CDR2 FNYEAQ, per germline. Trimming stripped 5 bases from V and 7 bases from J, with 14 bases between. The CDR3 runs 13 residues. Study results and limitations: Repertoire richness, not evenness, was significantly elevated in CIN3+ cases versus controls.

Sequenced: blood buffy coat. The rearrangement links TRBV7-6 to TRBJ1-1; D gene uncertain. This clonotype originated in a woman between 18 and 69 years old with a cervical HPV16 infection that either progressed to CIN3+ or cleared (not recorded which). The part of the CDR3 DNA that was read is TGTGCCAGCAGCCCCGTTTTAGGCGGTGAA. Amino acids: CASSPVLGGE. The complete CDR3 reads CASSPVLGGEAFF.